This T cell receptor beta chain was documented in a study of blood T cell repertoires in COVID-19. At the level of the study: Sources were T cells, B-cell-depleted T cells, or PBMCs; the material itself was cDNA or gDNA.

Germline V gives CDR1 SGDLS, CDR2 YYNGEE. The V end was cut by 4 bases, the J end by 2 bases, with 20 bases between. The CDR3 is 17 residues long. This clone has a single count. Method: immunoSEQ multiplex PCR; TCRdb's copy keeps in-frame clones and lacks some. The sample yields 320,000 or so clones, about 90% seen once. The chain links TRBV9 to TRBJ2-3; D not resolved. This receptor was obtained from a woman aged 25 to 45 who had recovered from COVID-19. The source material was PBMCs or T cells enriched from blood (not recorded which). CDR3 in DNA: TGTGCCAGCAGCCTAAAAGAAAGTCCAACGTTCACAGATACGCAGTATTTT. It translates to CASSLKESPTFTDTQYF.